The text below deals with one TCR beta chain. Its antigen remains unknown. The data were obtained in a study of cytomegalovirus exposure and HLA in healthy donors. The primer mix had 60 Vbeta and 13 Jbeta primers. Sequenced by immunoSEQ multiplex PCR; TCRdb stores in-frame clones only, minus some. The sample has roughly 170,000 clones; about 80% are singletons. General observations from the study: Common viral pathogens were later found to be apparently linked to several of the most significant clusters. Researchers reportedly found TCR beta sequences accurately predicted most subjects' HLA-A and HLA-B alleles.

This CDR3 spans 15 amino acids. V was pared by 7 bases and J by 6 bases, with 12 bases of the junction left unmatched. Germline-derived CDR1 and CDR2 are SNHLY and FYNNEI. The sequence derives from a man under 40 in good health and CMV-seropositive. The sample consisted of PBMCs. The V and J genes are TRBV2 and TRBJ1-2; 9 bases fit TRBD1. CDR3 DNA: TGTGCCAGCACCGAGGGGGACAGGGTTATTCATGGCTACACCTTC. Residues: CASTEGDRVIHGYTF.